This TCR beta chain was identified in a study of sequential checkpoint blockade in melanoma. As for the study in general: First-line arms were nivolumab then ipilimumab, or the reverse, randomized 1:1. TCRβ was sequenced from DNA of 91 pretreatment tumors.

Sample share makes this clone medium-sized. Treatment specified: randomized to nivolumab then ipilimumab (arm A) or the reverse (arm B). Sequencing was performed with immunoSEQ multiplex PCR; in TCRdb, only in-frame clones are kept and a portion is missing. This table has roughly 5,000 clones, 23% appearing once. CDR3 length equals 15 residues. V was pared by 7 bases and J by 0 bases, with 0 bases of the junction left unmatched. CDR1 is SGDLS and CDR2 is YYNGEE in the germline V gene. Material: tumor tissue (inferred from file names), obtained from a patient given nivolumab and ipilimumab in sequence. The chain employs TRBV9 and TRBJ2-2, with 13 bases identical to TRBD2. The sequence derives from a human donor with melanoma. This chain's CDR3 is CASGLAGANTGELFF. Written as DNA, the CDR3 is TGTGCCAGCGGACTAGCGGGGGCGAACACCGGGGAGCTGTTTTTT.